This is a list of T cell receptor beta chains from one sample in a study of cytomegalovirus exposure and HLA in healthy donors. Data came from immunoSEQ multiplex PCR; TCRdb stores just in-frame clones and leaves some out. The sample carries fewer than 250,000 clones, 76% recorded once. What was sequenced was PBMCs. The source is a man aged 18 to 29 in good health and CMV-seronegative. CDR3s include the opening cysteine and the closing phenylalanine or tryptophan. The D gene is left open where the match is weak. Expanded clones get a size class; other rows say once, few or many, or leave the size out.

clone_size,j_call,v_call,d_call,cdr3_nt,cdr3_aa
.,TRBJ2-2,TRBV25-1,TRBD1,TGTGCCAGCAGTACCTCCGGGACAGGGGGCGCCAACACCGGGGAGCTGTTTTTT,CASSTSGTGGANTGELFF
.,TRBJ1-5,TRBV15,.,TGTGCCACCAGCAGAGCCGGGACTAACAATCAGCCCCAGCATTTT,CATSRAGTNNQPQHF
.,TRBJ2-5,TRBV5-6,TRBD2,TGTGCCAGCAGCTTGTTTCTAGCGGGATTCCAAGAGACCCAGTACTTC,CASSLFLAGFQETQYF
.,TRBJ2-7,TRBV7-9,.,TGTGCCAGCAGCCCAACCCATTCGGGAGAATCCTACGAGCAGTACTTC,CASSPTHSGESYEQYF
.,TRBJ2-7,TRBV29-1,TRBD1,TGCAGCGTTGAAGATCTTACAGGGGGTTTTTACGAGCAGTACTTC,CSVEDLTGGFYEQYF
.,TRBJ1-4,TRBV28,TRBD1,TGTGCCACCTGGGACAGTGATAATGAAAAACTGTTTTTT,CATWDSDNEKLFF
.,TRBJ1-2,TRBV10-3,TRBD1,TGTGCCATCAGTGGTCTAGGGCAGGGGGCAGGAGGCTACACCTTC,CAISGLGQGAGGYTF
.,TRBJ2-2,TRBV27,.,TGTGCCAGCACCTACTCAGCGGGCCCCGGGGAGCTGTTTTTT,CASTYSAGPGELFF
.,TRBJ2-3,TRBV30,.,TGTGCCTGGAGTGTGGGGGCACACCTGAACACAGATACGCAGTATTTT,CAWSVGAHLNTDTQYF
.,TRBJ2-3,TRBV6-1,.,TGTGCCAGCAGTGAAGCCTCTCAGGGTGCTGGCACAGATACGCAGTATTTT,CASSEASQGAGTDTQYF
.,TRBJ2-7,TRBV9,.,TGTGCCAGCAGCGTAGGGTTTAGCACATACTACGAGCAGTACTTC,CASSVGFSTYYEQYF
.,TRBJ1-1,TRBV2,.,TGTGCCAGCAGTACATTGAACACTGAAGCTTTCTTT,CASSTLNTEAFF
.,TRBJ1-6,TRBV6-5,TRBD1,TGTGCCAGCAGTGGGGGGACAGGGAATAATTCACCCCTCCACTTT,CASSGGTGNNSPLHF
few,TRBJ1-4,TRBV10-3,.,TGTGCCATCAGTGAGACGAGAAAAGAGGCCACCAATGAAAAACTGTTTTTT,CAISETRKEATNEKLFF
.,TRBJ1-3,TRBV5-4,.,TGTGCCAGCAGCCCGGAGCGGGGAGGTTCCTTTGGGGACACCATATATTTT,CASSPERGGSFGDTIYF
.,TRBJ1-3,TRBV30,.,TGTGCCTGGACCCCCCAGGGAAACACCATATATTTT,CAWTPQGNTIYF
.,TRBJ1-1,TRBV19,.,TGTGCCAGTAACGGTGGGAGTCCTGGAGGCACTGAAGCTTTCTTT,CASNGGSPGGTEAFF
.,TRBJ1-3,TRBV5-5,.,TGTGCCAGCAGCTTTAGACAGGCGAGCTCTGGAAACACCATATATTTT,CASSFRQASSGNTIYF
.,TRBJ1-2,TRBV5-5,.,TGTGCCAGCAGCTGGGGGGGGACCTCTAACTATGGCTACACCTTC,CASSWGGTSNYGYTF
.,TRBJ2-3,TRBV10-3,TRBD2,TGTGCGAAACTAGCGGCTGGCACAGATACGCAGTATTTT,CAKLAAGTDTQYF
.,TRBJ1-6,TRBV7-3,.,TGTGCCAGCAGCTCCTACAGGACAGCGAATTCACCCCTCCACTTT,CASSSYRTANSPLHF
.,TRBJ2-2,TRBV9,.,TGTGCCAGCAGCCCCCGGGCGGGCGGCCCAACGAACACCGGGGAGCTGTTTTTT,CASSPRAGGPTNTGELFF
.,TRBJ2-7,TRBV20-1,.,TGCAGCTCTACTGATGGCTACGAGCAGTACTTC,CSSTDGYEQYF
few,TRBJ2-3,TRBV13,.,TGTGCCAGCAGCTCATTTACAAGCACAGATACGCAGTATTTT,CASSSFTSTDTQYF
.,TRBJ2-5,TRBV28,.,TGTGCCAGCAGTCCCCCCACAGGAGGGCTTGAGACCCAGTACTTC,CASSPPTGGLETQYF
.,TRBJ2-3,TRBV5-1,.,TGCGCCAGCAGCCACCAAGGTGGGGCACCAGATACGCAGTATTTT,CASSHQGGAPDTQYF
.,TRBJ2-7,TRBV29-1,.,TGCAGCGTGGCCACAGGACCGAAGGACGAGCAGTACTTC,CSVATGPKDEQYF
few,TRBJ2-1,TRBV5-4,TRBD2,TGTGCCAGCAGCTTGTTAGCGGGAGTAGGGGGCAATGAGCAGTTCTTC,CASSLLAGVGGNEQFF
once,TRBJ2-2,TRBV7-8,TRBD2,TGTGCCAGCAGCTTATTACCCGGGACTAGCGGGGCAAACACCGGGGAGCTGTTTTTT,CASSLLPGTSGANTGELFF
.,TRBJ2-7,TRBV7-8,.,TGTGCCAGCAGCTTAGCGGGCAGTCCCTACGAGCAGTACTTC,CASSLAGSPYEQYF
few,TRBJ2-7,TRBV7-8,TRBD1,TGTGCCAGCAGCACTCAGACAGGGGTCGAGCAGTACTTC,CASSTQTGVEQYF
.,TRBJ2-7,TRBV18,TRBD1,TGTGCCAGCTCACGACAGGGGGCCACCTACGAGCAGTACTTC,CASSRQGATYEQYF
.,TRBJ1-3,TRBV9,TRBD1,TGTGCCAGCAGCGGGGACAGGGATGGAAACACCATATATTTT,CASSGDRDGNTIYF
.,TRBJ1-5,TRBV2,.,TGTGCCAGCAGTGGCACAGGCAATCAGCCCCAGCATTTT,CASSGTGNQPQHF
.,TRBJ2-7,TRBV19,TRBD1,TGTGCCAGTAGTATAGGGACAGGGGGCTACGAGCAGTACTTC,CASSIGTGGYEQYF
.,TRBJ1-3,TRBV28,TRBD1,TGTGCCAGCAGGGGGACAGCTGGAAACACCATATATTTT,CASRGTAGNTIYF
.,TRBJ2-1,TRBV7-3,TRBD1,TGTGCCAGCAGCTCAGGGGGCTCCTACAATGAGCAGTTCTTC,CASSSGGSYNEQFF